The clone carrying this T cell receptor (beta chain) was picked up many times. Antigen specificity is unknown. MiXCR, applied by TCRdb to the 5' RACE reads, yields one record per CDR3 protein. The sample holds roughly 690,000 distinct CDR3 sequences; over 5% are singletons and the top ten take 1.5% to 2%. CDR1 MGHRA and CDR2 YSYEKL come from the germline V gene. The CDR3 sequence is 15 residues long. V shed 0 bases, J shed 8 bases, and the junction held 6 bases outside the gene matches. This record comes from a study of identical twins. Broader study findings: Out-of-frame sharing of TCR alpha in monozygotic twins was underestimated by models.

Sequencing was performed on naive T cells sorted from blood. This sequence originates from a man younger than 35 in good health. The chain recombines TRBV4-1 with TRBJ1-2; 10 nucleotides agree with TRBD1. The CDR3 reads CASSQERQGAGGYTF. CDR3 DNA: TGCGCCAGCAGCCAAGAGAGACAGGGGGCAGGAGGCTACACCTTC.